This T cell receptor (beta chain) was captured by sequencing in a study of blood T cell repertoires in COVID-19. V lost 1 base, J lost 4 bases, and 9 bases stayed unmatched. This CDR3 spans 16 amino acids. Germline loops: CDR1 MNHEY, CDR2 SMNVEV (reference sequence). The data were produced by immunoSEQ multiplex PCR, yet TCRdb's version contains in-frame clones alone and is incomplete. Found here are about 230,000 clones, roughly nine tenths of them singletons; the top ten hold 2.5% to 3.5%. Study members were between roughly 18 and 100 years old and lived in 20 to 30 US regions. The TCR sequence derives from a woman between 45 and 65 years old in a cohort exposed to, infected with or recovered from COVID-19 (not recorded which). The chain combines TRBV27 with TRBJ1-2, with 7 nucleotides matching TRBD1. The sequencing sample was made of PBMCs or T cells enriched from blood (not recorded which). The CDR3 sequence is CASSLYMGTDIYGYTF. The DNA of the CDR3 is TGTGCCAGCAGTTTATATATGGGGACAGACATCTATGGCTACACCTTC.